These T cell receptor beta chains were read from a single sample in a study of blood T cell repertoires in COVID-19. TCRdb's copy holds only in-frame clones and misses some; the assay was immunoSEQ multiplex PCR. The data hold 300,000 to 350,000 clones, with approximately 85% observed a single time. Sequencing was carried out using PBMCs or T cells enriched from blood (not recorded which). These receptors were taken from a man younger than 45 who had recovered from COVID-19. The CDR3 runs from the conserved cysteine through the conserved F or W. The order of the fields is J gene, clone size, D gene, V gene, CDR3 DNA, CDR3 protein. A D gene is named only where the DNA matches it firmly. Size tells how often a clone was seen (once, few, many) or the class of an expanded clone, and some rows leave it out.

TRBJ2-1	.	.	TRBV7-8	TGTGCCAGCAGCTTAGTTGGGGGGGCGTTTCCGGGTAATGAGCAGTTCTTC	CASSLVGGAFPGNEQFF
TRBJ1-1	once	TRBD1	TRBV27	TGTGCCAGCAGTCCAAGCACAGGGGTATTGAACACTGAAGCTTTCTTT	CASSPSTGVLNTEAFF
TRBJ1-1	few	.	TRBV5-1	TGCGCCAGCAGCTTCCTTGGGGAGGGGACTGAAGCTTTCTTT	CASSFLGEGTEAFF
TRBJ1-1	.	.	TRBV7-9	TGTGCCAGCAGCTTAATGACAGGCAGGGGGAACACTGAAGCTTTCTTT	CASSLMTGRGNTEAFF
TRBJ2-5	.	TRBD2	TRBV29-1	TGCAGCGTTGGGAAAGCTAGCGGACAAGAGACCCAGTACTTC	CSVGKASGQETQYF
TRBJ1-1	.	.	TRBV9	TGTGCCAGCAGCGTAGTCGGGGGGAGGACTGAAGCTTTCTTT	CASSVVGGRTEAFF
TRBJ2-2	once	.	TRBV15	TGTGCCACCAGCAGAGATAAACTAGCCGTAACCGGGGAGCTGTTTTTT	CATSRDKLAVTGELFF
TRBJ1-2	.	.	TRBV3-1/TRBV3-2	TGTGCCAGCAGCGGCTTTTACAGGGAATCTGGCTACACCTTC	CASSGFYRESGYTF
TRBJ1-2	.	TRBD1	TRBV7-2	TGTGCCAGCAGGTCATCCGGGACAGCCTATGGCTACACCTTC	CASRSSGTAYGYTF
TRBJ1-2	few	.	TRBV7-9	TGTGCCAGCAGCTTAGAACGGTTTCATGGCTACACCTTC	CASSLERFHGYTF
TRBJ1-3	.	TRBD1	TRBV7-2	TGTGCCAGCAGTCAAAGGACGACAGGGGAAAACACCATATATTTT	CASSQRTTGENTIYF
TRBJ2-7	.	TRBD1	TRBV7-8	TGTGCCAGCAGACACCTACCGGGACAGGGTGGCTACGAGCAGTACTTC	CASRHLPGQGGYEQYF
TRBJ1-2	.	.	TRBV29-1	TGCAGCGTTGAAGATCGAGGTAGGGGGTACCAGGGAGGCTACACCTTC	CSVEDRGRGYQGGYTF
TRBJ1-5	.	TRBD1	TRBV2	TGTGCCAGCAGTGAAAGAACAGGGGATCAGCCCCAGCATTTT	CASSERTGDQPQHF
TRBJ1-1	.	.	TRBV5-1	TGCGCCAGCAGCTCCAGGGACACTGAAGCTTTCTTT	CASSSRDTEAFF
TRBJ2-1	.	TRBD1	TRBV30	TGTGCCTGGAGTGAGGGGGCGAGCTCCTACAATGAGCAGTTCTTC	CAWSEGASSYNEQFF
TRBJ2-1	once	.	TRBV5-1	TGCGCCAGCAGCTTGGGAGGGCGGGGCAACAATGAGCAGTTCTTC	CASSLGGRGNNEQFF
TRBJ1-1	few	TRBD1	TRBV12-5	TGTGCTAGTGGTGTGACAGGGAGAACTGAAGCTTTCTTT	CASGVTGRTEAFF
TRBJ1-6	.	.	TRBV11-2	TGTGCCAGCAGCTTAGAAGGAGGCAGTTATTCACCCCTCCACTTT	CASSLEGGSYSPLHF
TRBJ1-1	.	.	TRBV30	TGTGCCTGGAGTGTACTGGGGGGCACTGAAGCTTTCTTT	CAWSVLGGTEAFF
TRBJ1-1	.	.	TRBV4-2	TGTGCCAGCAGCCAAGATCTCACAGCGGGGTCGAACACTGAAGCTTTCTTT	CASSQDLTAGSNTEAFF
TRBJ2-5	.	TRBD2	TRBV5-1	TGCGCCAGCAGCTTGGTAGCTAGCGGGGGGACCCAGTACTTC	CASSLVASGGTQYF
TRBJ1-5	.	TRBD1	TRBV12-3/TRBV12-4	TGTGCCAGCAGACAGGGGGCGGGTCAGCCCCAGCATTTT	CASRQGAGQPQHF
TRBJ2-3	.	TRBD2	TRBV4-1	TGCGCCAGCAGCCAAGAATTCGGCCTAGCGGGGGGCACAGATACGCAGTATTTT	CASSQEFGLAGGTDTQYF
TRBJ1-2	.	.	TRBV21-1	TGTGCCAGCAGCAAAGCGACAGGGTATGGCTACACCTTC	CASSKATGYGYTF
TRBJ2-5	.	.	TRBV3-1/TRBV3-2	TGTGCCAGCAGCCCCCCAAGGTTCAGGGAAGAGACCCAGTACTTC	CASSPPRFREETQYF
TRBJ1-2	.	.	TRBV7-9	TGTGCCAGCAGCTCTTTAGGAGAGGGTTCCTATGGCTACACCTTC	CASSSLGEGSYGYTF
TRBJ1-2	.	TRBD1	TRBV10-3	TGTGCCATCATGCGGGATTGGACAGGGAGCGACTATGGCTACACCTTC	CAIMRDWTGSDYGYTF
TRBJ1-1	.	TRBD1	TRBV7-9	TGTGCCAGCAGCGGAACTACCGGGACAGGGGGCACTGAAGCTTTCTTT	CASSGTTGTGGTEAFF
TRBJ1-2	once	.	TRBV4-2	TGTGCCAGCAGCCAAGATCCATCAGGGAACTATGGCTACACCTTC	CASSQDPSGNYGYTF
TRBJ2-6	.	.	TRBV10-2	TGCGCCAGCAGTGAAAGATTTCGGGGAGGTGGGGCCAACGTCCTGACTTTC	CASSERFRGGGANVLTF
TRBJ1-1	.	.	TRBV7-3	TGTGCCAGCAGCCCCGGACAGACGAACACTGAAGCTTTCTTT	CASSPGQTNTEAFF
TRBJ2-3	.	TRBD2	TRBV7-9	TGTGCCAGCAGCTTATCTCGAACGGGGGGGACAGATACGCAGTATTTT	CASSLSRTGGTDTQYF
TRBJ1-2	.	.	TRBV15	TGTGCCACCAGCAGGAAACAGGGTACCTCTAACTATGGCTACACCTTC	CATSRKQGTSNYGYTF
TRBJ1-2	.	.	TRBV3-1/TRBV3-2	TGTGCCAGCAGCTCCGCCGTGCGGGAGGGCTACACCTTC	CASSSAVREGYTF
TRBJ1-2	once	TRBD1	TRBV25-1	TGTGCCAGCAGTGGGACAGGGAGTTCCGGCTACACCTTC	CASSGTGSSGYTF
TRBJ2-1	.	TRBD2	TRBV5-4	TGTGCCAGCAGCCTGGCGGGGGGGCCGAATGAGCAGTTCTTC	CASSLAGGPNEQFF
TRBJ2-7	.	.	TRBV30	TGTGCCTGGAGTGTAGGCGGAGGAAGCTCCTACGAGCAGTACTTC	CAWSVGGGSSYEQYF
TRBJ1-3	.	TRBD1	TRBV6-5	TGTGCCAGCAGTAATACAGGGGCATATGGAAACACCATATATTTT	CASSNTGAYGNTIYF
TRBJ2-5	.	TRBD1	TRBV27	TGTGCCAGCAGTTTGAATGGACAGGGGCAAGAGACCCAGTACTTC	CASSLNGQGQETQYF
TRBJ1-1	.	.	TRBV9	TGTGCCAGCAGCGTAAAAACGGACATTCGGAACACTGAAGCTTTCTTT	CASSVKTDIRNTEAFF
TRBJ1-2	.	.	TRBV19	TGTGCCAGTAGTGTCAGTCGGGTCAACTATGGCTACACCTTC	CASSVSRVNYGYTF
TRBJ1-2	.	TRBD1	TRBV2	TGTGCCAGCAGGGAGGACAGGGGGCCCTATGGCTACACCTTC	CASREDRGPYGYTF